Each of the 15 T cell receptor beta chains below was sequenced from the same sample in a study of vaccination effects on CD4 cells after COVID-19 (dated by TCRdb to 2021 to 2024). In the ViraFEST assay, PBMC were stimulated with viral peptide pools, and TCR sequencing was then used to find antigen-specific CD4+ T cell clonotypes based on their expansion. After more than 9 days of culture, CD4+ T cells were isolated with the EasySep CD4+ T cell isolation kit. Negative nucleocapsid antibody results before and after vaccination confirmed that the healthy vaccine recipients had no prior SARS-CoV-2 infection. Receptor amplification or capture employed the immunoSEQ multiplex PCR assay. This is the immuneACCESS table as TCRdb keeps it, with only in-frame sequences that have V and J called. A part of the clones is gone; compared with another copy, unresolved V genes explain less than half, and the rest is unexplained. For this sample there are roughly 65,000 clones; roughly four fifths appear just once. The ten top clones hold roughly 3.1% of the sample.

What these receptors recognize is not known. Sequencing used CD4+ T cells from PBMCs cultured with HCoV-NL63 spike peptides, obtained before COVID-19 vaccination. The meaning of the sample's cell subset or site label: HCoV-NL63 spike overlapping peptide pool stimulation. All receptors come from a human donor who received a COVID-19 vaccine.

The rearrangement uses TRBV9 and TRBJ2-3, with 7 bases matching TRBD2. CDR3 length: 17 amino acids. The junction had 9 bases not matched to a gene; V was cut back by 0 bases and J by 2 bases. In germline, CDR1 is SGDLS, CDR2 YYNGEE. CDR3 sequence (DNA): TGTGCCAGCAGCGTAGGAGCCAGCGGGGCCAACACAGATACGCAGTATTTT. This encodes CASSVGASGANTDTQYF.

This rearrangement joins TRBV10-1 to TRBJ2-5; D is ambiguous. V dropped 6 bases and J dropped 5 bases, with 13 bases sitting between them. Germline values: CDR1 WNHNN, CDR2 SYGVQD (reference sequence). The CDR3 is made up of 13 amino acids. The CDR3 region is CASSEAGYETQYF. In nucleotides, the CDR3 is TGCGCCAGCAGCGAGGCAGGCTACGAGACCCAGTACTTC.

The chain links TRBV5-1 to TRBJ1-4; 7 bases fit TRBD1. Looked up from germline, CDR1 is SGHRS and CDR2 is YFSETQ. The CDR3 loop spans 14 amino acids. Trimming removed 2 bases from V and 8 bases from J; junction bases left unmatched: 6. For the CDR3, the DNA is TGCGCCAGCAGCTTCTCGGGGACAGACGAAAAACTGTTTTTT. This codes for CASSFSGTDEKLFF.

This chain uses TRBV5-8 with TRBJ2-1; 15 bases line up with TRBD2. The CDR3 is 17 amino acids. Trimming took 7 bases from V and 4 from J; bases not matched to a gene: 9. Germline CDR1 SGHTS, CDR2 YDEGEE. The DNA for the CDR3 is TGTGCCAGCCCCGGGACTAGCGGGGGGACCCTTTACAATGAGCAGTTCTTC. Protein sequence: CASPGTSGGTLYNEQFF.

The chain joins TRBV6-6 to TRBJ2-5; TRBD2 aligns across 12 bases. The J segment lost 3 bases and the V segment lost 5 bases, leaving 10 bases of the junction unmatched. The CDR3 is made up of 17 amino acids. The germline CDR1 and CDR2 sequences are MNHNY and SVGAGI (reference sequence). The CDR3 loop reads CASSRLAGASTKETQYF. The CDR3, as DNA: TGTGCCAGCAGTCGACTAGCGGGGGCCTCAACAAAAGAGACCCAGTACTTC.

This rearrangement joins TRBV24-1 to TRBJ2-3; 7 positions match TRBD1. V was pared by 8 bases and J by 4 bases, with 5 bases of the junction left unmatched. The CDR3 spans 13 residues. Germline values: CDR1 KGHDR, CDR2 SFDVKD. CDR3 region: CATKDRVADTQYF. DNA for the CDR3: TGTGCCACCAAAGACAGGGTAGCAGATACGCAGTATTTT.

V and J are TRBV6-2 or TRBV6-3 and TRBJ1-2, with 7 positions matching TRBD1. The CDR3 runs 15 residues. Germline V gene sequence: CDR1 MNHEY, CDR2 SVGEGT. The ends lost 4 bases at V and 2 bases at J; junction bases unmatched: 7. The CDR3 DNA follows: TGTGCCAGCAGTTCCCGACAGGGACCCAACTATGGCTACACCTTC. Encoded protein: CASSSRQGPNYGYTF.

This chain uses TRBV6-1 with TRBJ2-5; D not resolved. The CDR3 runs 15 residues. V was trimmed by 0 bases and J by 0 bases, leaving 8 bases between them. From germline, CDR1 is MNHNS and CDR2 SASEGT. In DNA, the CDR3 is TGTGCCAGCAGTGAAGCCCCAGATTACCAAGAGACCCAGTACTTC. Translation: CASSEAPDYQETQYF.

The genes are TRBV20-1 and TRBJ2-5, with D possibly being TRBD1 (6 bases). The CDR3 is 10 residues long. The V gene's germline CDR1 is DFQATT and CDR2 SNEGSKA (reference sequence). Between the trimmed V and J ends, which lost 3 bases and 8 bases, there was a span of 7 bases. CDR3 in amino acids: CSASRGTQYF. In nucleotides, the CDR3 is TGCAGTGCTAGCAGGGGTACCCAGTACTTC.

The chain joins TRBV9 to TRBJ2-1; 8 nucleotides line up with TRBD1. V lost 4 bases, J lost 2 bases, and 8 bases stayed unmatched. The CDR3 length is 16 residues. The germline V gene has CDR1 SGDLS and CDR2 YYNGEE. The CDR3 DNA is TGTGCCAGCAGCTCCCTCGGACAGGGTACCTACAATGAGCAGTTCTTC. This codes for CASSSLGQGTYNEQFF.

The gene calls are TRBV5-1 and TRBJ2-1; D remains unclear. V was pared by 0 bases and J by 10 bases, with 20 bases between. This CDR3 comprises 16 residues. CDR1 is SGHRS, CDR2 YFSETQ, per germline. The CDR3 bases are TGCGCCAGCAGCTTGGACCCCGCGGAGTATGAATGGGAGCAGTTCTTC. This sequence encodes CASSLDPAEYEWEQFF.

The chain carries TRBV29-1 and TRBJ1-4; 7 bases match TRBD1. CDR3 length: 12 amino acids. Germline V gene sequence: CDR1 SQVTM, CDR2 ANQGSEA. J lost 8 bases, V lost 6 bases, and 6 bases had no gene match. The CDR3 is CSVRQGREKLFF. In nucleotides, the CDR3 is TGCAGCGTCCGACAGGGTCGGGAAAAACTGTTTTTT.

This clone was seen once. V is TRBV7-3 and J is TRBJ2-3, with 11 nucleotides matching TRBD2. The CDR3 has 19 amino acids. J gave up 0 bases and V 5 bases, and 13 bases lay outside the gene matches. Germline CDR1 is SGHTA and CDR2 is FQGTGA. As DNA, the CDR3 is TGTGCCAGCAGCGCTTCCGGGACTAGCGGCCTTCTAAGCACAGATACGCAGTATTTT. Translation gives CASSASGTSGLLSTDTQYF.

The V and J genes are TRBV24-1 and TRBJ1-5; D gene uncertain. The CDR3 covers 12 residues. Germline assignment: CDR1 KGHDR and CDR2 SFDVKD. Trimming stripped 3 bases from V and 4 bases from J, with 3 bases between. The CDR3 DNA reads TGTGCCACCAGTGATGTGAATCAGCCCCAGCATTTT. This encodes CATSDVNQPQHF.

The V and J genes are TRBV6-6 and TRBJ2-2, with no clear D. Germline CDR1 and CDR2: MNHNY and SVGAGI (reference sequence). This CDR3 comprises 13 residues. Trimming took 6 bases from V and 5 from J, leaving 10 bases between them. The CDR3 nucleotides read TGTGCCAGCAGCCTAACCCAGACCGGGGAGCTGTTTTTT. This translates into CASSLTQTGELFF.